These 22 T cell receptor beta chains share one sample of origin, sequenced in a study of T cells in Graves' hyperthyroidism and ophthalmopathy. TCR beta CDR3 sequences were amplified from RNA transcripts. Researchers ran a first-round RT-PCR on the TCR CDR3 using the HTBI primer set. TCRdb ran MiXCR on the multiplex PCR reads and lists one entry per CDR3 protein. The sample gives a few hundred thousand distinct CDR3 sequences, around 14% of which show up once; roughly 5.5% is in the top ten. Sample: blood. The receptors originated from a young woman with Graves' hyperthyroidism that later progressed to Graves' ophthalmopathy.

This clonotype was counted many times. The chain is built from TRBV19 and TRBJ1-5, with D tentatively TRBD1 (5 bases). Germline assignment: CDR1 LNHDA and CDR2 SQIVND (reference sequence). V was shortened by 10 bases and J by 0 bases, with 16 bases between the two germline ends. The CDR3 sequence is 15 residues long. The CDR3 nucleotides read TGTGCCACTAAACTGACAGACTATAGCAATCAGCCCCAGCATTTT. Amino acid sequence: CATKLTDYSNQPQHF.

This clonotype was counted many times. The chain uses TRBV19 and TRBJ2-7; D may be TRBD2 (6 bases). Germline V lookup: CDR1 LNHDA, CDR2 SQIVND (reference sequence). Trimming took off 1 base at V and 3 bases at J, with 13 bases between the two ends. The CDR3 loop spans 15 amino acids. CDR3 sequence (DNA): TGTGCCAGTAGTATAGGGATTGGAGGGAACTACGAGCAGTACTTC. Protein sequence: CASSIGIGGNYEQYF.

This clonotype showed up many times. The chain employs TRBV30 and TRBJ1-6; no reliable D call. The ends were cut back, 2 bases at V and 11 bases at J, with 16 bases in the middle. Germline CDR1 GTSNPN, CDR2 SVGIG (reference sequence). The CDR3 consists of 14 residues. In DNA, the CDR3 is TGTGCCTGGAGTCCTACGCGGGAGGGAACACCCCTCCACTTT. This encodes CAWSPTREGTPLHF. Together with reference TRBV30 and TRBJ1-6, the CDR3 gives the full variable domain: SQTIHQWPATLVQPVGSPLSLECTVEGTSNPNLYWYRQAAGRGLQLLFYSVGIGQISSEVPQNLSASRPQDRQFILSSKKLLLSDSGFYLCAWSPTREGTPLHFGNGTRLTVT.

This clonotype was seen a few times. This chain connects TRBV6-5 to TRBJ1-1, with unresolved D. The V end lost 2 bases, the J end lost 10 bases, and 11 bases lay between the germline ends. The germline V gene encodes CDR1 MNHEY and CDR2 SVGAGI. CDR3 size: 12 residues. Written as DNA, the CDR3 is TGTGCCAGCAGTTACCAGGCTTCATTAGCTTTCTTT. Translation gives CASSYQASLAFF.

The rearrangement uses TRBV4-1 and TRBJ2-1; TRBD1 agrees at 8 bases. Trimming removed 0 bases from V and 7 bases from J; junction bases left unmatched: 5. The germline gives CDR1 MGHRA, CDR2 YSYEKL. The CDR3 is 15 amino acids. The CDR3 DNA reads TGCGCCAGCAGCCAAGAGGACAGGGTGTTGAATGAGCAGTTCTTC. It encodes CASSQEDRVLNEQFF.

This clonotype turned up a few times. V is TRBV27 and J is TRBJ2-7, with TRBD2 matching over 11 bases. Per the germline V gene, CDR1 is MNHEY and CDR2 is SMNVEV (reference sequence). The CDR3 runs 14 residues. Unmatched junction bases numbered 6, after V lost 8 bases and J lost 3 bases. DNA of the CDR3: TGTGCCAGCGGGGGGACTAGCGGTTTCTACGAGCAGTACTTC. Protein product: CASGGTSGFYEQYF.

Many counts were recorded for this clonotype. CDR3 sequence (DNA): TGCAGCGTTGACGCAAGGGGCACAGATACGCAGTATTTT. This sequence encodes CSVDARGTDTQYF. V gene TRBV29-1 combines with J gene TRBJ2-3; D unclear. This CDR3 has 13 amino acids. Per germline, CDR1 SQVTM and CDR2 ANQGSEA. The V gene lost 3 bases and the J gene lost 1 base, with 8 bases spanning the gap.

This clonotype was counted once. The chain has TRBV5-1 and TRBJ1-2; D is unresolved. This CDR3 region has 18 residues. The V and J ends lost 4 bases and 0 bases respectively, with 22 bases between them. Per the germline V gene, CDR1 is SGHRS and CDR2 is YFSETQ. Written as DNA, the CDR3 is TGCGCCAGCAGCGTCGGGTTCCCCCCGTCAAAATCTAACTATGGCTACACCTTC. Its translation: CASSVGFPPSKSNYGYTF.

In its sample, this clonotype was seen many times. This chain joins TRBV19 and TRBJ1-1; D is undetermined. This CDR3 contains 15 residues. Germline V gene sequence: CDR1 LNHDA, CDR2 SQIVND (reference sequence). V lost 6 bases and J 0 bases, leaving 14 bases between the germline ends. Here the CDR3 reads CASRWVGDLNTEAFF. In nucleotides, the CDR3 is TGTGCCAGTAGGTGGGTAGGCGACTTGAACACTGAAGCTTTCTTT.

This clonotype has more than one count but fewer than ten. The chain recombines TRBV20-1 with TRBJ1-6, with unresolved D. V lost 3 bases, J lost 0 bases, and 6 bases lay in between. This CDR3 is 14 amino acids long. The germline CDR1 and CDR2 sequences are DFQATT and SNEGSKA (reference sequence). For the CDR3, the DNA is TGCAGTGCTAGGGGGAGCTCCTATAATTCACCCCTCCACTTT. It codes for CSARGSSYNSPLHF.

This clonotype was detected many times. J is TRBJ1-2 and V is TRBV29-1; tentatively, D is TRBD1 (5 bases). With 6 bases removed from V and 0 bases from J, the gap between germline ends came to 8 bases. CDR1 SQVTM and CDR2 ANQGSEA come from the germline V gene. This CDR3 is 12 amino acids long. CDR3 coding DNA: TGCAGCGTGGACAAGGCTAACTATGGCTACACCTTC. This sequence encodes CSVDKANYGYTF.

CDR3 coding DNA: TGTGCCAGCAGCTTAGGTTGGGGCAGCACCTACGAGCAGTACTTC. Amino acid sequence: CASSLGWGSTYEQYF. The chain employs TRBV7-2 and TRBJ2-7; D possibly corresponds to TRBD1 (5 bases). The CDR3 has 15 residues. V was clipped by 1 base and J by 2 bases, with 12 bases between them. CDR1 and CDR2 (germline): SGHTA, FQGNSA.

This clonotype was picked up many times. CDR3 loop: CATSDGGSAYEQYF. Here the CDR3 DNA reads TGTGCCACCAGTGACGGCGGCAGCGCCTACGAGCAGTACTTC. The J gene is TRBJ2-7, the V gene TRBV24-1; D is unclear. Germline CDR1 and CDR2: KGHDR and SFDVKD. There are 14 residues in the CDR3. V dropped 4 bases and J dropped 2 bases, with 11 bases sitting between them.

The CDR3 DNA reads as TGTGCCAACGGACTAGCCCCAGATACGCAGTATTTT. Amino acid sequence: CANGLAPDTQYF. The chain is built from TRBV2 and TRBJ2-3, with TRBD2 identical over 8 bases. V shed 10 bases and J 4 bases; nucleotides not matched to a gene: 4. The V gene's germline CDR1 is SNHLY and CDR2 FYNNEI. CDR3 length: 12 residues.

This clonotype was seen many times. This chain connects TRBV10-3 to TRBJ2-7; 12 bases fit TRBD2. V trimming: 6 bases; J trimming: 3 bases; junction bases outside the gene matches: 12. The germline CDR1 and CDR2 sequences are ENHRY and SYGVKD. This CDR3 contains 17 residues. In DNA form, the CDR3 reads TGTGCCATCAGCCCGAGGGACCAACTAGCGGGGGGCTACGAGCAGTACTTC. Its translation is CAISPRDQLAGGYEQYF.

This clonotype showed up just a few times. The CDR3 spells CASSRGRDVQKGEQYF. DNA of the CDR3: TGTGCCAGCAGCCGGGGGAGGGACGTCCAAAAAGGCGAGCAGTACTTC. The rearrangement uses TRBV9 and TRBJ2-7, with 7 nucleotides matching TRBD2. The germline V gene has CDR1 SGDLS and CDR2 YYNGEE. The CDR3 sequence is 16 residues long. With V trimmed by 4 bases and J by 6 bases, 16 bases remained unmatched.

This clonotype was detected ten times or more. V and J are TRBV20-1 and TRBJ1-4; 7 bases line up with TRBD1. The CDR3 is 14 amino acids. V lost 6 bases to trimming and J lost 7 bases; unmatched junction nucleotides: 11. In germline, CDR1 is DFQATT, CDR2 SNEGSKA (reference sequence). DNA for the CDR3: TGCAGTGCGGCACAGGGGTTCTTAGGTGAAAAACTGTTTTTT. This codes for CSAAQGFLGEKLFF.

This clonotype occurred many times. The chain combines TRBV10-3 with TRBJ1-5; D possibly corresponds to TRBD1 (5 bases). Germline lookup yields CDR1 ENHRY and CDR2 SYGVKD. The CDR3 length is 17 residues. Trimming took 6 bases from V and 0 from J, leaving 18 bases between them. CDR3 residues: CAISRERGDHSNQPQHF. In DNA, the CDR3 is TGTGCCATCAGCCGCGAGCGGGGGGACCATAGCAATCAGCCCCAGCATTTT.

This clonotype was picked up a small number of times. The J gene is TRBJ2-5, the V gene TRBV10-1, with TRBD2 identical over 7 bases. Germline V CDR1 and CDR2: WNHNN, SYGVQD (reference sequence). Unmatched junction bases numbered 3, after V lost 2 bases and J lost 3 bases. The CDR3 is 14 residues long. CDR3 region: CASSESLAEETQYF. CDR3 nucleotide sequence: TGCGCCAGCAGTGAGAGTCTAGCGGAAGAGACCCAGTACTTC.

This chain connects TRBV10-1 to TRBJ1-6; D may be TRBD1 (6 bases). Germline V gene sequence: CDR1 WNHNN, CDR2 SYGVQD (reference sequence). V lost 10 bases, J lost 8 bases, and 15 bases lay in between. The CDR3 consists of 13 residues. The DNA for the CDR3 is TGCGCCATCTTGTACAGGGATGATTCACCCCTCCACTTT. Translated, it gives CAILYRDDSPLHF.

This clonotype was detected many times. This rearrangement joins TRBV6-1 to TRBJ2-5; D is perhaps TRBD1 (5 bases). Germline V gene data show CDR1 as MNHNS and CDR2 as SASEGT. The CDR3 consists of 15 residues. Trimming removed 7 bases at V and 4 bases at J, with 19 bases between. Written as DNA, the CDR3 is TGTGCCAGCAAATTAGCAGCTCCAGGGTCAGAGACCCAGTACTTC. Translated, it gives CASKLAAPGSETQYF.

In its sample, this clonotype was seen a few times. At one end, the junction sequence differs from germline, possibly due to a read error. CDR3 sequence: CATSGEVVPTGGEKLFF. DNA of the CDR3: TGTGCCACCAGCGGAGAGGTTGTACCGACAGGGGGTGAAAAACTGTTTTTT. This chain joins TRBV15 and TRBJ1-4, with TRBD1 matching 9 bases. The CDR3 length is 17 residues. Germline-derived CDR1 and CDR2 are LNHNV and YYDKDF (reference sequence).